The 6 T cell receptor beta chains below come from one sample, sequenced in a study of Ad26.COV2.S vaccination and SARS-CoV-2 variants. The treatment was: around 19 received Ad26.COV2.S at low or high dose, single or two shots; about 5 received placebo; per-sample allocation not given. Sampling occurred on day 63 after the first vaccine or placebo injection. Sequencing used immunoSEQ multiplex PCR; TCRdb keeps in-frame clones, though not all of them. The table includes some 250,000 clones, around nine tenths detected once. The source was peripheral blood, collected in a trial of Ad26.COV2.S vaccine versus placebo. The receptors come from a person between 18 and 65 years old who received the Ad26.COV2.S COVID-19 vaccine or a placebo.

This clone was detected once. The CDR3, as DNA: TGTGCCAGCAGCCGGCGGGGAGGCCCATTCGGCACTGAAGCTTTCTTT. Protein product: CASSRRGGPFGTEAFF. The chain is built from TRBV5-8 and TRBJ1-1; D not resolved. Trimming pared 4 bases from V and 4 bases from J, leaving 20 bases between. Germline V gene data show CDR1 as SGHTS and CDR2 as YDEGEE. CDR3 length equals 16 residues.

This chain joins TRBV9 and TRBJ2-2; a possible D gene is TRBD1 (5 bases). The germline V gene encodes CDR1 SGDLS and CDR2 YYNGEE. The CDR3 length is 12 residues. V gave up 5 bases and J gave up 3 bases, with 5 bases separating them. The CDR3 DNA sequence: TGTGCCAGCAGGGGGCACACCGGGGAGCTGTTTTTT. It is translated as CASRGHTGELFF.

The V call is TRBV6-5, the J call TRBJ1-6; 7 bases match TRBD1. With 8 bases clipped from V and 11 bases from J, the junction kept 12 bases outside the gene matches. In germline, CDR1 is MNHEY, CDR2 SVGAGI. The CDR3 has 14 amino acids. The CDR3 protein is CASGLTGVHTPLHF. As DNA, the CDR3 is TGTGCCAGCGGACTTACAGGGGTCCACACACCCCTCCACTTT.

The chain joins TRBV5-6 to TRBJ1-2; TRBD1 is a possible D gene (5 bases). The CDR3 sequence is 13 residues long. Trimming left V 4 bases short and J 7 bases short, with 14 bases between. Germline V gives CDR1 SGHDT, CDR2 YYEEEE. The CDR3 sequence: CASSASGVGGYTF. DNA for the CDR3: TGTGCCAGCAGCGCCTCGGGGGTGGGTGGCTACACCTTC. The variable domain in full, with the rest retrieved from reference TRBV5-6 and TRBJ1-2, is DAGVTQSPTHLIKTRGQQVTLRCSPKSGHDTVSWYQQALGQGPQFIFQYYEEEERQRGNFPDRFSGHQFPNYSSELNVNALLLGDSALYLCASSASGVGGYTFGSGTRLTVV.

V gene TRBV7-3 combines with J gene TRBJ2-7; D unresolved. This CDR3 region has 12 residues. The V end lost 6 bases, the J end lost 2 bases, and 8 bases lay between the germline ends. Germline V lookup: CDR1 SGHTA, CDR2 FQGTGA. The CDR3 loop is CASSPWPYEQYF. The CDR3 DNA follows: TGTGCCAGCAGTCCCTGGCCCTACGAGCAGTACTTC.

The V gene is TRBV7-3, the J gene TRBJ2-1; 10 bases are a match to TRBD2. Losses at the gene ends were 4 bases for V and 6 bases for J; bases not matched to a gene: 15. This CDR3 has 18 amino acids. The germline gives CDR1 SGHTA, CDR2 FQGTGA. The CDR3: CASSSQGRTASGGNEQFF. DNA for the CDR3: TGTGCCAGCAGCTCCCAGGGAAGAACGGCTAGCGGGGGCAATGAGCAGTTCTTC.